This TCR beta chain was identified in a study of blood T cell repertoires in COVID-19. Study information: Some COVID-19 samples were acute and others convalescent; all came from the United States, Italy and Spain. The cDNA or gDNA used as material had been derived from T cells, B-cell-depleted T cells, or PBMCs.

In the original analysis: It was from reference gene primer amplification that nucleated cell counts were estimated. Assay: immunoSEQ multiplex PCR; the TCRdb copy retains only in-frame clones and omits some. V and J calls and clone size come straight from that table; D and trimming were deduced from the DNA. The data contain more than 150,000 clones, roughly 74% of them singletons. The junction had 3 bases not matched to a gene; V was cut back by 5 bases and J by 3 bases. CDR1 is SEHNR and CDR2 is FQNEAQ in the germline V gene (reference sequence). The CDR3 contains 16 residues. This TCR was sampled from a woman of 80 years or more with acute or convalescent COVID-19. The sample comprised peripheral blood. The chain employs TRBV7-9 and TRBJ2-1; 14 positions match TRBD2. CDR3 sequence reads: CASSPGLAGVYNEQFF. The CDR3 DNA is TGTGCCAGCAGCCCGGGACTAGCGGGGGTCTACAATGAGCAGTTCTTC.